The clone carrying this T cell receptor (beta chain) was detected a few times. Its specificity is unknown. Diagnoses used clinical symptoms, serum thyroxine and TRAb, thyroid ultrasound and orbital computed tomography. This entry comes from a study of T cells in Graves' hyperthyroidism and ophthalmopathy. It was RNA transcripts that yielded the amplified TCR beta CDR3 regions. A first-round RT-PCR of the TCR CDR3 used the HTBI primer set. TCRdb used MiXCR to reprocess the multiplex PCR reads, holding one entry per CDR3 protein. The data contain more than 350,000 distinct CDR3 sequences, approximately 14% of them singletons. Findings and caveats of the study: Blood also held most thyroid clonotypes expanded beyond 0.001. In the analysis, a 13 V-J model separated ophthalmopathy from stable hyperthyroidism.

The clonotype originates from a woman in her thirties with Graves' ophthalmopathy. The specimen sequenced was blood.

The CDR3 region is CASSLTQGAKNTIYF. CDR3 DNA sequence: TGTGCCAGCAGTTTAACTCAGGGGGCGAAAAACACCATATATTTT. J is TRBJ1-3 and V is TRBV27, with 8 nucleotides matching TRBD1. Trimming took 2 bases from V and 6 from J; bases not matched to a gene: 6. The germline CDR1 and CDR2 sequences are MNHEY and SMNVEV (reference sequence). The CDR3 runs to 15 residues.